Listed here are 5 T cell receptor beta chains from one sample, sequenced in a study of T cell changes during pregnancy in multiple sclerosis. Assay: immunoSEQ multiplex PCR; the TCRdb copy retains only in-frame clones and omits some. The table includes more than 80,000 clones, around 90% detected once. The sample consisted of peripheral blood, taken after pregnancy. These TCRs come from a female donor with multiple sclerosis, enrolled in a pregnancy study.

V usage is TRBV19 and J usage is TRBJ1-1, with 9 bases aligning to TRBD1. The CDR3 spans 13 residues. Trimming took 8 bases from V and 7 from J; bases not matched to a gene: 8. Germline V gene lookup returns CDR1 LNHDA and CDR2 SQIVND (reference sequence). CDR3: CASSRTGEYEAFF. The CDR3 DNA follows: TGTGCCAGTTCTAGGACAGGGGAATATGAAGCTTTCTTT.

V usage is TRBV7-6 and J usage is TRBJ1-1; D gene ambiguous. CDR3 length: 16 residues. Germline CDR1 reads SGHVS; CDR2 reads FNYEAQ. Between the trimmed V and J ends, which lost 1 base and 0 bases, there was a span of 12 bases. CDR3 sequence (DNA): TGTGCCAGCAGCTTAGGCGCGGGCACTCTGAACACTGAAGCTTTCTTT. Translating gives CASSLGAGTLNTEAFF.

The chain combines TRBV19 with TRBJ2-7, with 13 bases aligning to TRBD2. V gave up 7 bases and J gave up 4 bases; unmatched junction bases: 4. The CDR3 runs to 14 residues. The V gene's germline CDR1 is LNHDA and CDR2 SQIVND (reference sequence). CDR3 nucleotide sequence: TGTGCCAGTACCCCGACTAGCGGGAGGTACGAGCAGTACTTC. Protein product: CASTPTSGRYEQYF.

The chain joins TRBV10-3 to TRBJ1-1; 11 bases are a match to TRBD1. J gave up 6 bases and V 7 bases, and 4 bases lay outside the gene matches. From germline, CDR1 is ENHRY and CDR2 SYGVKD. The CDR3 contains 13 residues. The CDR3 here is CAIKGQGEAEAFF. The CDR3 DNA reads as TGTGCCATCAAGGGACAGGGGGAGGCTGAAGCTTTCTTT.

CDR3 residues: CASSFRGSSYNEQFF. The DNA for the CDR3 is TGTGCCAGCAGCTTCAGGGGGAGCTCCTACAATGAGCAGTTCTTC. The chain joins TRBV5-4 to TRBJ2-1, with TRBD1 matching 7 bases. Germline V lookup: CDR1 SGHNT, CDR2 YYREEE (reference sequence). This CDR3 region has 15 residues. The V segment lost 2 bases and the J segment 0 bases; nucleotides outside the gene matches: 2.